The clone carrying this T cell receptor beta chain was seen more than once but under ten times. Its antigen is undetermined. V lost 2 bases and J lost 1, with 8 bases in between. This CDR3 has 13 amino acids. Germline-derived CDR1 and CDR2 are GTSNPN and SVGIG (reference sequence). Profiles of TCR beta VDJ and CDR3 were generated from a genomic DNA template. TCRdb re-derived calls from the reads in MiXCR, one entry per CDR3 protein. The sample lists about 180,000 distinct CDR3 sequences, 48% occurring once. This sample is drawn from a study of CD8+CD57+ T cells in acquired aplastic anemia. Findings and limits, study-wide: No significant patient-versus-control difference appeared in CD8+ Simpson's diversity.

Before being chosen for sequencing, patients had shown CD8+CD57+ cell expansion by flow cytometry. All patients had severe acquired aplastic anemia. The specimen was sorted CD4+, CD8+, or CD8+CD57+ T cells (not recorded which) from PBMCs. The chain has TRBV30 and TRBJ1-1, with D possibly TRBD1 on 6 matching bases. This sequence originates from a human donor with aplastic anemia. The CDR3 sequence: CAWSHRANTEAFF. The CDR3 nucleotides read TGTGCCTGGAGTCACAGGGCGAACACTGAAGCTTTCTTT.